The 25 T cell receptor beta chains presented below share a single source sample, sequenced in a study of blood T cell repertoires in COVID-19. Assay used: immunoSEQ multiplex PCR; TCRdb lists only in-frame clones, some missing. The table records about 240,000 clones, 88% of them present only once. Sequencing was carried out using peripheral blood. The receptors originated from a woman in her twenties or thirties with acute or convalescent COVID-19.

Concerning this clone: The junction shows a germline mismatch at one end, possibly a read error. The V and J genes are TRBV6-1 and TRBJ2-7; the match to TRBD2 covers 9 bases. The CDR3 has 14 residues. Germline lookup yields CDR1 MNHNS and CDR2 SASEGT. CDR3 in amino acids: CASSELAGLSSWDF. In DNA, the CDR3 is TGTGCCAGCAGTGAGCTAGCGGGACTTTCCAGTTGGGACTTC.

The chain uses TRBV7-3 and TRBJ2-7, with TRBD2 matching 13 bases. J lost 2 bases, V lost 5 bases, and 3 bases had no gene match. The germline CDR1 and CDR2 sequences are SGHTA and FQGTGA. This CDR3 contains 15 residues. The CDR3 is CASSPGTSGTYEQYF. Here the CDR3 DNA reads TGTGCCAGCAGCCCCGGGACTAGCGGGACCTACGAGCAGTACTTC.

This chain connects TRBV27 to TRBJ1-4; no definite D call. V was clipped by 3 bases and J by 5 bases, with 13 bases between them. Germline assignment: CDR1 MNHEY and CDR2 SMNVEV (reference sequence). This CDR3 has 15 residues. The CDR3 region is CASSFNREINEKLFF. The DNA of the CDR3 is TGTGCCAGCAGTTTCAACAGAGAGATAAATGAAAAACTGTTTTTT.

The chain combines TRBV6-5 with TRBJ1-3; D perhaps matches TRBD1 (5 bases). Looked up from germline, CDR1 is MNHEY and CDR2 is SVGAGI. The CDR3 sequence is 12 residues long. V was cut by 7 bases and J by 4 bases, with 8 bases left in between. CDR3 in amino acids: CASTGGGNTIYF. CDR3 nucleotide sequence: TGTGCCAGCACGGGGGGGGGAAACACCATATATTTT.

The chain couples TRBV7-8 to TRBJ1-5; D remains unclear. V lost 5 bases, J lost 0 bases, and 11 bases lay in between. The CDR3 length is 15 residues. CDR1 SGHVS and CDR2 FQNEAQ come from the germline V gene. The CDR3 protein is CASSPSTYSNQPQHF. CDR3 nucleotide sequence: TGTGCCAGCAGCCCTAGTACCTATAGCAATCAGCCCCAGCATTTT.

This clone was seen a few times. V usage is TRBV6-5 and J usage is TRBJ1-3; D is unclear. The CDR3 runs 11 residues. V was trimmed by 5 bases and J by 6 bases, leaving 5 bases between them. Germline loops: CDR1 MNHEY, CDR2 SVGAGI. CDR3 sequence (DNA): TGTGCCAGCAGTATTAAAAACACCATATATTTT. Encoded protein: CASSIKNTIYF.

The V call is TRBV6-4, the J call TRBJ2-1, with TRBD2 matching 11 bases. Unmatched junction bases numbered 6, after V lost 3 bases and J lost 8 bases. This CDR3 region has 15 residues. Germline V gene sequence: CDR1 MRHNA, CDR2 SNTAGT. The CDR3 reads CASSEISGRVDEQFF. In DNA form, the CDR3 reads TGTGCCAGCAGTGAAATTAGCGGGAGGGTTGATGAGCAGTTCTTC.

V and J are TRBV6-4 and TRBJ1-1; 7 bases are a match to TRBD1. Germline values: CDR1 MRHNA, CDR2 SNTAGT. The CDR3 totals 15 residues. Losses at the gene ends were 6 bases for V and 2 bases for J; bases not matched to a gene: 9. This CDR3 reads CASREQGTLNTEAFF. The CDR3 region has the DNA TGTGCCAGCAGGGAACAGGGGACACTTAACACTGAAGCTTTCTTT.

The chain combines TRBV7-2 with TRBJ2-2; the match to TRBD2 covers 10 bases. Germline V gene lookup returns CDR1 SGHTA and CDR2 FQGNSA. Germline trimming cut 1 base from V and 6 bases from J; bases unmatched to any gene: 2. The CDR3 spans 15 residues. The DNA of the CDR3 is TGTGCCAGCAGCTTAGGACTAGCGGGTTCCGGGGAGCTGTTTTTT. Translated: CASSLGLAGSGELFF.

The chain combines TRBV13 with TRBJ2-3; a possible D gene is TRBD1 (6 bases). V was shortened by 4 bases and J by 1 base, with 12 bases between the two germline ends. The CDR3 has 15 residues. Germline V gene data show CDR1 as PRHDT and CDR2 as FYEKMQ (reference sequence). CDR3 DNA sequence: TGTGCCAGCAGCTCAGGGGCCGGGGGCACAGATACGCAGTATTTT. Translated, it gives CASSSGAGGTDTQYF.

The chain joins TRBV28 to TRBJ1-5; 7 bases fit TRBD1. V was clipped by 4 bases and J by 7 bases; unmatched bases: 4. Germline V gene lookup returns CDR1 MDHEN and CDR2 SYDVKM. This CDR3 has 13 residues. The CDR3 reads CASSSTGIQPQHF. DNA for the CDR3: TGTGCCAGCAGTTCGACAGGGATACAGCCCCAGCATTTT.

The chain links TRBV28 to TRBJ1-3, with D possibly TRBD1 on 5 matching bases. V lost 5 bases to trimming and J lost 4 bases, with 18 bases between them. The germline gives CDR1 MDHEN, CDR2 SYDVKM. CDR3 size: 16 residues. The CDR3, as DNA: TGTGCCAGCAGTATGACGGGACTCATAGACGGAAACACCATATATTTT. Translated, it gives CASSMTGLIDGNTIYF.

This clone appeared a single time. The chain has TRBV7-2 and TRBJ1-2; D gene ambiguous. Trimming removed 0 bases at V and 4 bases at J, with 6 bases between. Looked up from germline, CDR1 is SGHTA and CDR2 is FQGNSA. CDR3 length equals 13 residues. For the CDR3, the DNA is TGTGCCAGCAGCTTAGCTGGGAGCTATGGCTACACCTTC. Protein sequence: CASSLAGSYGYTF.

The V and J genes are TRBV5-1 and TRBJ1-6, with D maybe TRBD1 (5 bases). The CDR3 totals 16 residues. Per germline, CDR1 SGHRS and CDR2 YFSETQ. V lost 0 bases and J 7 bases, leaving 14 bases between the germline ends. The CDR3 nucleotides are TGCGCCAGCAGCTTGGGGTCGACAGTGCCAAATTCACCCCTCCACTTT. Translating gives CASSLGSTVPNSPLHF.

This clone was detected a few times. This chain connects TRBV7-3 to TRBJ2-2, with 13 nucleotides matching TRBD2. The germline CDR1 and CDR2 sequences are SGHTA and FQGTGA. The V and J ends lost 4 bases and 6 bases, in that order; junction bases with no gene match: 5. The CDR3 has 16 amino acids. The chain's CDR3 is CASSSTLAGGPGELFF. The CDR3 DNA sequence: TGTGCCAGCAGCTCAACACTAGCGGGAGGGCCCGGGGAGCTGTTTTTT.

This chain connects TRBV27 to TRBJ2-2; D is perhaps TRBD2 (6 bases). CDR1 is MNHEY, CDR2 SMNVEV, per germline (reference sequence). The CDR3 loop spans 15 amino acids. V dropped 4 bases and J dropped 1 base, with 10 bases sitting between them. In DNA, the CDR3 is TGTGCCAGCAGTTCCCCGGGACTGAACACCGGGGAGCTGTTTTTT. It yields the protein CASSSPGLNTGELFF.

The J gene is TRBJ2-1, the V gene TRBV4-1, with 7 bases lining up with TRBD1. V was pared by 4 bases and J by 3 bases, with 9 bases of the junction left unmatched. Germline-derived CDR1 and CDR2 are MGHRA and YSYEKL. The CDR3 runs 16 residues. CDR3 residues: CASSLLSGQRYNEQFF. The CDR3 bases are TGCGCCAGCAGCCTCCTATCGGGACAGCGCTACAATGAGCAGTTCTTC.

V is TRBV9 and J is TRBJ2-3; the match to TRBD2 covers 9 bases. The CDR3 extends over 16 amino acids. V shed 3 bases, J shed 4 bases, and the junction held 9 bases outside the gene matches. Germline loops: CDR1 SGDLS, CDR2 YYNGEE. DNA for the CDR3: TGTGCCAGCAGCGCCTCGGGTGCGGGAGGGGCAGATACGCAGTATTTT. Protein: CASSASGAGGADTQYF.

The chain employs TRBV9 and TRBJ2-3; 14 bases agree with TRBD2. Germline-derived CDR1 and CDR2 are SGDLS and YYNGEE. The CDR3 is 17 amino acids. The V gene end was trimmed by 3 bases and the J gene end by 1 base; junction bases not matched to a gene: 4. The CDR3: CASSDGTSGGRTDTQYF. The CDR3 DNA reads TGTGCCAGCAGCGATGGGACTAGCGGGGGCCGCACAGATACGCAGTATTTT.

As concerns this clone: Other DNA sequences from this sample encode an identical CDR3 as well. Here the CDR3 DNA reads TGTGCCAGCTCACCACTGGCAGGGCTGACTAACACCGGGGAGCTGTTTTTT. This translates into CASSPLAGLTNTGELFF. V usage is TRBV18 and J usage is TRBJ2-2, with D perhaps matching TRBD1 (5 bases). In germline, CDR1 is KGHSH, CDR2 LQKENI. The CDR3 runs to 17 residues. The V gene lost 1 base and the J gene lost 2 bases, with 14 bases spanning the gap. Supplemented by reference TRBV18 and TRBJ2-2, the full variable domain reads NAGVMQNPRHLVRRRGQEARLRCSPMKGHSHVYWYRQLPEEGLKFMVYLQKENIIDESGMPKERFSAEFPKEGPSILRIQQVVRGDSAAYFCASSPLAGLTNTGELFFGEGSRLTVL.

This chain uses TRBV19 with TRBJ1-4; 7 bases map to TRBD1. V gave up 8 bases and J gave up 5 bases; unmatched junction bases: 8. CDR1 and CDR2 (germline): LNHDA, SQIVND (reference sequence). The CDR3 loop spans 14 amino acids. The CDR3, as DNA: TGTGCCAGTGAGCGTACAGGGGAGAATGAAAAACTGTTTTTT. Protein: CASERTGENEKLFF.

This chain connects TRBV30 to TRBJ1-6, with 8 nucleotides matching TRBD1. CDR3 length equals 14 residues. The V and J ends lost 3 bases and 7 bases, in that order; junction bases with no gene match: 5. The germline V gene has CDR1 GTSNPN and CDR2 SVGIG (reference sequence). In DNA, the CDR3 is TGTGCCTGGAGGATCGGGACAGGAAATTCACCCCTCCACTTT. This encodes CAWRIGTGNSPLHF. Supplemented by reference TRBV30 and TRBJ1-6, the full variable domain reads SQTIHQWPATLVQPVGSPLSLECTVEGTSNPNLYWYRQAAGRGLQLLFYSVGIGQISSEVPQNLSASRPQDRQFILSSKKLLLSDSGFYLCAWRIGTGNSPLHFGNGTRLTVT.

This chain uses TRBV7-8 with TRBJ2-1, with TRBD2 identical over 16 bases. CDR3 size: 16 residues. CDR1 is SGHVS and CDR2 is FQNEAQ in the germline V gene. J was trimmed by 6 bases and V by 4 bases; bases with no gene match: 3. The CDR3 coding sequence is TGTGCCAGCAGCTGGGGACTAGCGGGAGGGGGCAATGAGCAGTTCTTC. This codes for CASSWGLAGGGNEQFF.

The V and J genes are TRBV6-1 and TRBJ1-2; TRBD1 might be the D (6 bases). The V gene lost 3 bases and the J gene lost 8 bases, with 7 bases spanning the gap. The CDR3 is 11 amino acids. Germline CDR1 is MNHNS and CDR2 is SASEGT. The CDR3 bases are TGTGCCAGCAGTGACAGGGGCGGCTACACCTTC. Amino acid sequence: CASSDRGGYTF.

The CDR3 DNA sequence: TGTGCCAGCAGTACGGGACAGGGGATCTCCGATACGCAGTATTTT. This sequence encodes CASSTGQGISDTQYF. The V gene is TRBV2, the J gene TRBJ2-3; TRBD1 matches at 10 bases. The CDR3 has 15 residues. Germline CDR1 SNHLY, CDR2 FYNNEI. The junction had 8 bases not matched to a gene; V was cut back by 5 bases and J by 6 bases.